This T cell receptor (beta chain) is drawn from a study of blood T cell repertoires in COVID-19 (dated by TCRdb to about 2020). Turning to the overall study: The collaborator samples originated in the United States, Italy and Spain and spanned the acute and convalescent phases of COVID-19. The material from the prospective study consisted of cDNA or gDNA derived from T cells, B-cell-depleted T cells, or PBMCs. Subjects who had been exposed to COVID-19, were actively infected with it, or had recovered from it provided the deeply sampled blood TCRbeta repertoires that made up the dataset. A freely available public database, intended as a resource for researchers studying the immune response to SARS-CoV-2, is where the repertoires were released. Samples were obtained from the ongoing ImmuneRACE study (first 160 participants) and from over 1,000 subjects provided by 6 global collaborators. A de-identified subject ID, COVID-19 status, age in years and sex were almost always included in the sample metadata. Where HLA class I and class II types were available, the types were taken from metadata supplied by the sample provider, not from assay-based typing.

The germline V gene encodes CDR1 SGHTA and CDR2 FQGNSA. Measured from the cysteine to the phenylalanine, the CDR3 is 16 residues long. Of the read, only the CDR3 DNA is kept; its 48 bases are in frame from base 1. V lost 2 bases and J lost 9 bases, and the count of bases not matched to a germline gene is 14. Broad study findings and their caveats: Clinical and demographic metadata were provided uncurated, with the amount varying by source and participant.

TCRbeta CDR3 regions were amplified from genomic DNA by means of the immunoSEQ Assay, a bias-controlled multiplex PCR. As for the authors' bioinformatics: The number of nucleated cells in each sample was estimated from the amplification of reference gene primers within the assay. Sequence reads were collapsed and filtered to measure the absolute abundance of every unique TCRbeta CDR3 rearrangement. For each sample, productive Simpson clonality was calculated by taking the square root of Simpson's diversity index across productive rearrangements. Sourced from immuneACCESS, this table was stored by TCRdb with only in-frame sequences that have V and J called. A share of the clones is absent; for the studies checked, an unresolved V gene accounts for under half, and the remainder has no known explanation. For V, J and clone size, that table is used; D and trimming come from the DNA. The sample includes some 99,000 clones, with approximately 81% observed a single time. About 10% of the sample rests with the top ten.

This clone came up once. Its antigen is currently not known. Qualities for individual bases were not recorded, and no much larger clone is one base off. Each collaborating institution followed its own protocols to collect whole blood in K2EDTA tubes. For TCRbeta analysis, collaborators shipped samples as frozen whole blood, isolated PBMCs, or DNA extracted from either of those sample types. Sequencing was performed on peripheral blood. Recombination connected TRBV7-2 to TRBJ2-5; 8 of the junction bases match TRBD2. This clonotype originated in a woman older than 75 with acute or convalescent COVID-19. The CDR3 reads CASSLSSPGGRGAQYF. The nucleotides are TGTGCCAGCAGCTTATCGTCCCCGGGGGGGAGGGGGGCCCAGTACTTC. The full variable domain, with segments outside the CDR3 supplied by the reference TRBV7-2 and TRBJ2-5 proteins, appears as GAGVSQSPSNKVTEKGKDVELRCDPISGHTALYWYRQSLGQGLEFLIYFQGNSAPDKSGLPSDRFSAERTGGSVSTLTIQRTQQEDSAVYLCASSLSSPGGRGAQYFGPGTRLLVL.